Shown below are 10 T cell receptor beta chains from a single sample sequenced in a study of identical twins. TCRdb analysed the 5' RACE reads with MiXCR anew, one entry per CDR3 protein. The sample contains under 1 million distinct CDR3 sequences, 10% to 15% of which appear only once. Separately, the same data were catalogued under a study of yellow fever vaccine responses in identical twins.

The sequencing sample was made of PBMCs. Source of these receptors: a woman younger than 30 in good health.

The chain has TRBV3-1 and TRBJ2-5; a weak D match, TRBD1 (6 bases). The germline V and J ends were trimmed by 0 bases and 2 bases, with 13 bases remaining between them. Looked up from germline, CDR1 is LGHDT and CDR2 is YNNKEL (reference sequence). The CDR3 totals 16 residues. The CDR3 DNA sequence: TGTGCCAGCAGCCAAGAGGGCTGGGACACTCAAGAGACCCAGTACTTC. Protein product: CASSQEGWDTQETQYF.

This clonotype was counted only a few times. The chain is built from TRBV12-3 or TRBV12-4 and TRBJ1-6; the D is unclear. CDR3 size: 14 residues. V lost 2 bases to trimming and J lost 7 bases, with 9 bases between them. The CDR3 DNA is TGTGCCAGCAGTTTATCCCGGGGAAATTCACCCCTCCACTTT. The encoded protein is CASSLSRGNSPLHF.

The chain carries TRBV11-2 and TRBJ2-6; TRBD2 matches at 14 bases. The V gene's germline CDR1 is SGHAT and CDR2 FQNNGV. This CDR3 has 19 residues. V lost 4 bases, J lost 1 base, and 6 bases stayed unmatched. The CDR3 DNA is TGTGCCAGCAGCTACCCGGGACTAGCGGGAGCTTCTGGGGCCAACGTCCTGACTTTC. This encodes CASSYPGLAGASGANVLTF.

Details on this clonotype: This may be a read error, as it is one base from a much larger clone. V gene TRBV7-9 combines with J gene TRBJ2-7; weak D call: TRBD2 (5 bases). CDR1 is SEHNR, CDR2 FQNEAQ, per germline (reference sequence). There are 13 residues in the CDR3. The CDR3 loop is CASSPRGRYGQYV. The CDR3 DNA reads TGTGCCAGCAGCCCTCGGGGTCGTTACGGGCAGTACGTC.

CDR3 DNA: TGTGCCAGCAGTGCGGAAAGCGGGGGGCCATACAATGAGCAGTTCTTC. This translates into CASSAESGGPYNEQFF. The chain links TRBV27 to TRBJ2-1; TRBD2 aligns across 9 bases. The germline gives CDR1 MNHEY, CDR2 SMNVEV (reference sequence). The V segment lost 5 bases and the J segment 4 bases; nucleotides outside the gene matches: 9. CDR3 length equals 16 residues.

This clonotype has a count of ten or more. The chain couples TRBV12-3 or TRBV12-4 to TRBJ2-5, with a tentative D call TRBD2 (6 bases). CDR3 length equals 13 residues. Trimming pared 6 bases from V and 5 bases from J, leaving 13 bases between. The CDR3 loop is CASSLLGRETQYF. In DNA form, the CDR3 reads TGTGCCAGCAGCTTATTAGGGAGGGAGACCCAGTACTTC.

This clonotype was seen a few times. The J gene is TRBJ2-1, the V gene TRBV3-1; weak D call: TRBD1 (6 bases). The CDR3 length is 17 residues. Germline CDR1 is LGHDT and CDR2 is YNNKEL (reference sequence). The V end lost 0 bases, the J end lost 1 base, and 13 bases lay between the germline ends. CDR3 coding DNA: TGTGCCAGCAGCCAAGATCAGGGGCAGCCATCCTACAATGAGCAGTTCTTC. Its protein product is CASSQDQGQPSYNEQFF.

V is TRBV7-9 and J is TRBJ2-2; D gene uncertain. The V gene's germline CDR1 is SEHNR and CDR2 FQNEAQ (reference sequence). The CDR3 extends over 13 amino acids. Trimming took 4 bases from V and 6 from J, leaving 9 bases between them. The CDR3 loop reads CASSSLVPGELFF. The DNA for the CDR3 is TGTGCCAGCAGCTCCCTAGTCCCCGGGGAGCTGTTTTTT.

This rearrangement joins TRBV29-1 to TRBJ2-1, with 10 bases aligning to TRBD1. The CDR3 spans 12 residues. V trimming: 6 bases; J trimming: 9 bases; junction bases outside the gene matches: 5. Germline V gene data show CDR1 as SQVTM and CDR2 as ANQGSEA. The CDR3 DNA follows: TGCAGCGTCCGGACAGGGGGTGCTGAGCAGTTCTTC. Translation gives CSVRTGGAEQFF.

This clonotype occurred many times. CDR3 in amino acids: CASSLVTSGSNEQFF. The CDR3 DNA is TGTGCCAGCAGCTTAGTGACTAGCGGGAGCAATGAGCAGTTCTTC. The chain carries TRBV7-8 and TRBJ2-1; 12 bases align to TRBD2. With V trimmed by 1 base and J by 6 bases, 1 base remained unmatched. Looked up from germline, CDR1 is SGHVS and CDR2 is FQNEAQ. The CDR3 totals 15 residues.